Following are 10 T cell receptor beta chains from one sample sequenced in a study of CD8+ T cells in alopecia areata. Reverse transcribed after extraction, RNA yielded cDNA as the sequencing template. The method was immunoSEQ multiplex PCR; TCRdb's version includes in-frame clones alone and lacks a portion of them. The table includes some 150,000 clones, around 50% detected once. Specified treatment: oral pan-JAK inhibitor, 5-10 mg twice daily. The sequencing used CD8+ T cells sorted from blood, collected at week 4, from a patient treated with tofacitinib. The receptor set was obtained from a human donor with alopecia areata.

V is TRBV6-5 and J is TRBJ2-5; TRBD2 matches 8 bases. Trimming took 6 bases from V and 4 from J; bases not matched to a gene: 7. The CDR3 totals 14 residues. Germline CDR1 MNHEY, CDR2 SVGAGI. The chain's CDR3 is CASSPLAEGETQYF. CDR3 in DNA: TGTGCCAGCAGCCCACTAGCGGAGGGAGAGACCCAGTACTTC.

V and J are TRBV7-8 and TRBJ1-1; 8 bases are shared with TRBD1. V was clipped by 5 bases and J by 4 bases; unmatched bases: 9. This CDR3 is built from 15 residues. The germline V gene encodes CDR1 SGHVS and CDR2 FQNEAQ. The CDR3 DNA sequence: TGTGCCAGCAGCGACCCCACAGGGGGACTCACTGAAGCTTTCTTT. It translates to CASSDPTGGLTEAFF.

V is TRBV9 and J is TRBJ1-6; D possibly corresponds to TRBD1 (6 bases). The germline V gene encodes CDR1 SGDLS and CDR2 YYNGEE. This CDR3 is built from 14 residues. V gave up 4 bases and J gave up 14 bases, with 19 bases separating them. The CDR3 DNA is TGTGCCAGCAGCCCCAGTGGGGGGGGCGACTCCCTCCACTTT. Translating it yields CASSPSGGGDSLHF.

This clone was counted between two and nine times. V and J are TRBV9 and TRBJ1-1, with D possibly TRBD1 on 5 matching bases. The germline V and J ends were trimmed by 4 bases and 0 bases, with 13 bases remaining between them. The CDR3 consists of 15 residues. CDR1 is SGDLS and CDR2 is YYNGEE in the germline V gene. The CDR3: CASSPPGHMNTEAFF. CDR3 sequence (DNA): TGTGCCAGCAGCCCTCCCGGACACATGAACACTGAAGCTTTCTTT.

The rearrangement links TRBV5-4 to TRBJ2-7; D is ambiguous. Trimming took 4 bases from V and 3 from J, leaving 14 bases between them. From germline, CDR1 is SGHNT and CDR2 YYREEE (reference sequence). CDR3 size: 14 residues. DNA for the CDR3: TGTGCCAGCAGCCCTTCCGGCGCGAGCTACGAGCAGTACTTC. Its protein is CASSPSGASYEQYF.

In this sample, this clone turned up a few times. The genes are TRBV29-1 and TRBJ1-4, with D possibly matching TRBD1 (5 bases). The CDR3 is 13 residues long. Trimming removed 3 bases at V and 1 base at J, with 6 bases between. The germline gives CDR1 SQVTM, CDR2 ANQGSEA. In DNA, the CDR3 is TGCAGCGTTGATGGGGGAACTAATGAAAAACTGTTTTTT. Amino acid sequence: CSVDGGTNEKLFF.

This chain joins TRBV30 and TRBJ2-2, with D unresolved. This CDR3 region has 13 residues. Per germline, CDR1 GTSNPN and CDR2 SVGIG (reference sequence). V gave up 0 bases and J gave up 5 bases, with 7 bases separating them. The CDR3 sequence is CAWSVEETGELFF. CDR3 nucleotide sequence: TGTGCCTGGAGTGTCGAGGAAACCGGGGAGCTGTTTTTT.

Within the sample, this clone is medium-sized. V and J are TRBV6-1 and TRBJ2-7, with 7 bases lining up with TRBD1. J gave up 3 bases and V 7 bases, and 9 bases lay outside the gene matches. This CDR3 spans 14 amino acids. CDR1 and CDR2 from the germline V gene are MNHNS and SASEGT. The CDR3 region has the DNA TGTGCCAGCACTCCTCGACAGGGACGCTACGAGCAGTACTTC. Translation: CASTPRQGRYEQYF.

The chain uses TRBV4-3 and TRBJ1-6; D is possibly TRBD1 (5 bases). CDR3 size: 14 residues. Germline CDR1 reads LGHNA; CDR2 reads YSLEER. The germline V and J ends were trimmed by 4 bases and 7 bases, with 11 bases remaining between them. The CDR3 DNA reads TGCGCCAGCAGCCCGGGGCTTGGGAATTCACCCCTCCACTTT. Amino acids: CASSPGLGNSPLHF.

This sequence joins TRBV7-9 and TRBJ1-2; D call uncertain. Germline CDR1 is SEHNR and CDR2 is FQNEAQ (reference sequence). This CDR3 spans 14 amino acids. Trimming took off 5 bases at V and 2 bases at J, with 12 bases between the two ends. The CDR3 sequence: CASSDQPANYGYTF. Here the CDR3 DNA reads TGTGCCAGCAGCGACCAGCCCGCCAACTATGGCTACACCTTC.